This TCR beta chain came from a study of blood T cell repertoires in COVID-19. Germline V CDR1 and CDR2: SGHVS, FQNEAQ. The CDR3 loop spans 12 amino acids. Between the trimmed V and J ends, which lost 5 bases and 5 bases, there was a span of 9 bases. Original data processing: Reference gene primers were amplified, and this amplification served to estimate nucleated cell counts. Some clones are missing from TCRdb's copy, which holds only in-frame ones; the method was immunoSEQ multiplex PCR. The V and J calls and clone size were taken over from that table, and D and trimming were inferred from the DNA. This sample has approximately 210,000 clones, with more than 65% found just once.

Sequenced input: peripheral blood. The chain joins TRBV7-8 to TRBJ2-5; D not certain. The TCR was taken from a woman aged 80 or over with acute or convalescent COVID-19. DNA for the CDR3: TGTGCCAGCAGCCCAGCTCTCGAGACCCAGTACTTC. As protein: CASSPALETQYF.